The 27 T cell receptor beta chains given below trace back to one sample, sequenced in a study of blood T cell repertoires in COVID-19. Clones were sequenced by immunoSEQ multiplex PCR, and TCRdb holds only the in-frame ones, with some missing. Seen here are approximately 49,000 clones, 80% to 85% observed once, and the top ten hold about a fifth. The sequencing input was peripheral blood. The receptors were sampled from a woman older than 75 with COVID-19, enrolled during active disease.

The V call is TRBV11-2, the J call TRBJ1-1; no definite D call. The V gene lost 0 bases and the J gene lost 4 bases, with 12 bases spanning the gap. CDR1 is SGHAT, CDR2 FQNNGV, per germline. The CDR3 runs to 15 residues. The CDR3 DNA reads TGTGCCAGCAGCTTAGAGGGCGGGGTTACCACTGAAGCTTTCTTT. Its translation: CASSLEGGVTTEAFF.

Here the CDR3 DNA reads TGTGCCAGTAGCCCGCTTTGGGGGGGGAGAGGTCCCGGGGAGCTGTTTTTT. Translating it yields CASSPLWGGRGPGELFF. J is TRBJ2-2 and V is TRBV19, with 7 positions matching TRBD2. The CDR3 runs 17 residues. The trim removed 6 bases at V and 6 bases at J, leaving 16 bases unmatched. Per germline, CDR1 LNHDA and CDR2 SQIVND (reference sequence). Complete variable domain (other parts from reference TRBV19 and TRBJ2-2): DGGITQSPKYLFRKEGQNVTLSCEQNLNHDAMYWYRQDPGQGLRLIYYSQIVNDFQKGDIAEGYSVSREKKESFPLTVTSAQKNPTAFYLCASSPLWGGRGPGELFFGEGSRLTVL.

The genes are TRBV18 and TRBJ2-1; 8 nucleotides match TRBD1. Germline CDR1 is KGHSH and CDR2 is LQKENI. This CDR3 has 18 residues. The V segment lost 5 bases and the J segment 5 bases; nucleotides outside the gene matches: 17. The CDR3 region has the DNA TGTGCCAGCTCATACGGACAGGGTTTTTTTGGAGTCGACAATGAGCAGTTCTTC. It yields the protein CASSYGQGFFGVDNEQFF.

The chain joins TRBV3-1 (or the pseudogene TRBV3-2) to TRBJ2-5; TRBD1 might be the D (6 bases). The CDR3 has 15 amino acids. Trimming shortened V by 5 bases and J by 4 bases, and 17 bases separated the two germline ends. CDR1 LGHDT and CDR2 YNNKEL come from the germline V gene (reference sequence). The CDR3 DNA is TGTGCCAGCAGCTCAAAGGGCGGCAGGGGAGAGACCCAGTACTTC. This gives the protein CASSSKGGRGETQYF.

This clone was detected only a few times. The chain joins TRBV12-3 or TRBV12-4 to TRBJ1-2; the match to TRBD1 covers 9 bases. The CDR3 loop spans 12 amino acids. J gave up 12 bases and V 2 bases, and 4 bases lay outside the gene matches. As DNA, the CDR3 is TGTGCCAGCAGTTTAAACAGGGGGCAGGACACCTTC. Its translation: CASSLNRGQDTF.

The gene calls are TRBV5-1 and TRBJ1-6, with a possible D match to TRBD1 (5 bases). Germline loops: CDR1 SGHRS, CDR2 YFSETQ. V lost 4 bases and J lost 5, with 13 bases in between. CDR3 length: 15 amino acids. The DNA for the CDR3 is TGCGCCAGCAGCCCGATGACAGCCGATAATTCACCCCTCCACTTT. Translation gives CASSPMTADNSPLHF.

The chain combines TRBV9 with TRBJ2-2; a weak D match, TRBD1 (5 bases). The CDR3 extends over 15 amino acids. CDR1 and CDR2 (germline): SGDLS, YYNGEE. Trimming took 6 bases from V and 2 from J, leaving 14 bases between them. The CDR3 spells CASTTMGQNTGELFF. The CDR3 nucleotides are TGTGCCAGCACCACCATGGGGCAAAACACCGGGGAGCTGTTTTTT.

The chain recombines TRBV7-9 with TRBJ2-1; TRBD2 aligns across 14 bases. Germline CDR1 is SEHNR and CDR2 is FQNEAQ (reference sequence). V was clipped by 5 bases and J by 8 bases; unmatched bases: 8. The CDR3 has 16 residues. The CDR3 DNA is TGTGCCAGCAGCCCGAGACTAGCGGGAGGGCGGGATGAGCAGTTCTTC. Protein: CASSPRLAGGRDEQFF.

V usage is TRBV28 and J usage is TRBJ2-5; 10 nucleotides align to TRBD1. The CDR3 loop spans 15 amino acids. V shed 5 bases, J shed 7 bases, and the junction held 10 bases outside the gene matches. Germline values: CDR1 MDHEN, CDR2 SYDVKM. CDR3 DNA: TGTGCCAGCAGTCAGACAGGGGGCGGAAAGGGGACCCAGTACTTC. It is translated as CASSQTGGGKGTQYF.

This chain uses TRBV10-3 with TRBJ2-1; D is ambiguous. V lost 6 bases and J 7 bases, leaving 7 bases between the germline ends. The CDR3 is 11 residues long. Germline assignment: CDR1 ENHRY and CDR2 SYGVKD. The CDR3 here is CAISSVNEQFF. CDR3 sequence (DNA): TGTGCCATCAGCTCTGTGAATGAGCAGTTCTTC.

The gene calls are TRBV4-1 and TRBJ2-7; 8 bases align to TRBD2. In germline, CDR1 is MGHRA, CDR2 YSYEKL. The V segment lost 0 bases and the J segment 5 bases; nucleotides outside the gene matches: 9. This CDR3 comprises 16 residues. CDR3 sequence (DNA): TGCGCCAGCAGCCAAGAAATACAGCGGGAGTTCCACGAGCAGTACTTC. The encoded protein is CASSQEIQREFHEQYF.

This clone occurred once. The chain combines TRBV5-6 with TRBJ2-7; D might be TRBD2 (7 bases). The CDR3 is 14 residues long. Germline CDR1 SGHDT, CDR2 YYEEEE. V lost 0 bases, J lost 2 bases, and 9 bases lay in between. The CDR3 spells CASSLVGGPYEQYF. DNA for the CDR3: TGTGCCAGCAGCTTGGTGGGGGGGCCCTACGAGCAGTACTTC.

The chain employs TRBV12-3 or TRBV12-4 and TRBJ1-1; D may be TRBD1 (5 bases). This CDR3 is built from 12 residues. Trimming took off 3 bases at V and 7 bases at J, with 9 bases between the two ends. CDR3 sequence (DNA): TGTGCCAGCAGTTTTTGGGGGGATGAAGCTTTCTTT. The encoded protein is CASSFWGDEAFF.

The chain is built from TRBV2 and TRBJ2-3; D is uncertain. From germline, CDR1 is SNHLY and CDR2 FYNNEI. The CDR3 length is 14 residues. V shed 3 bases and J shed 7 bases, with 14 bases lying between them. In DNA, the CDR3 is TGTGCCAGCAGTGATCCTTCTACGCTGTATACGCAGTATTTT. The encoded protein is CASSDPSTLYTQYF.

The chain carries TRBV29-1 and TRBJ1-1; the D gene is possibly TRBD1 (6 bases). CDR3 length: 13 amino acids. The germline V gene has CDR1 SQVTM and CDR2 ANQGSEA. Trimming removed 1 base at V and 5 bases at J, with 11 bases between. The CDR3 reads CSVEGRGLTEAFF. The CDR3 nucleotides are TGCAGCGTTGAAGGGCGGGGGCTGACTGAAGCTTTCTTT. Drawing the rest from reference TRBV29-1 and TRBJ1-1, the complete variable domain is SAVISQKPSRDICQRGTSLTIQCQVDSQVTMMFWYRQQPGQSLTLIATANQGSEATYESGFVIDKFPISRPNLTFSTLTVSNMSPEDSSIYLCSVEGRGLTEAFFGQGTRLTVV.

The chain's CDR3 is CASSSLRGGGRSYEQYF. CDR3 nucleotide sequence: TGTGCCAGCAGCTCCCTGAGGGGAGGGGGTAGGTCCTACGAGCAGTACTTC. The chain couples TRBV7-9 to TRBJ2-7, with D perhaps TRBD2 (7 bases). The CDR3 is made up of 17 amino acids. Germline assignment: CDR1 SEHNR and CDR2 FQNEAQ (reference sequence). V was pared by 4 bases and J by 1 base, with 20 bases between.

The rearrangement uses TRBV4-1 and TRBJ1-2; D is unresolved. The CDR3 covers 14 residues. Looked up from germline, CDR1 is MGHRA and CDR2 is YSYEKL. The V end was cut by 0 bases, the J end by 4 bases, with 9 bases between. The CDR3 loop is CASSQEPPSYGYTF. The CDR3 DNA follows: TGCGCCAGCAGCCAAGAACCCCCCAGCTATGGCTACACCTTC.

This clone was observed a handful of times. The rearrangement links TRBV7-8 to TRBJ2-5, with D possibly being TRBD1 (5 bases). Germline CDR1 and CDR2: SGHVS and FQNEAQ. The V gene lost 5 bases and the J gene lost 4 bases, with 14 bases spanning the gap. CDR3 length: 14 residues. The CDR3 protein is CASSVGALLETQYF. CDR3 coding DNA: TGTGCCAGCAGCGTAGGGGCTCTTCTAGAGACCCAGTACTTC.

The CDR3 DNA follows: TGTGCCAGCAGCTCCACAGGGGTTGGAAACCAAGAGACCCAGTACTTC. This translates into CASSSTGVGNQETQYF. This rearrangement joins TRBV11-3 to TRBJ2-5, with TRBD1 identical over 7 bases. CDR3 length: 16 residues. Germline V gene lookup returns CDR1 SGHNT and CDR2 YENEEA. V shed 4 bases and J 0 bases; nucleotides not matched to a gene: 8.

This chain connects TRBV5-1 to TRBJ2-1; D perhaps matches TRBD1 (6 bases). The CDR3 consists of 14 residues. Trimming stripped 5 bases from V and 4 bases from J, with 13 bases between. Germline CDR1 reads SGHRS; CDR2 reads YFSETQ. The CDR3 DNA is TGCGCCAGCAGGCCAAGGGGGATTTACAATGAGCAGTTCTTC. It specifies CASRPRGIYNEQFF.

This clone is labeled medium-sized. J is TRBJ2-1 and V is TRBV30, with 7 nucleotides matching TRBD1. Germline V gene data show CDR1 as GTSNPN and CDR2 as SVGIG (reference sequence). V lost 3 bases, J lost 15 bases, and 14 bases stayed unmatched. The CDR3 has 13 amino acids. CDR3 sequence (DNA): TGTGCCTGGAGGGCCCACAGGGGAATGTGGATGTTCTTC. It encodes CAWRAHRGMWMFF.

V is TRBV6-5 and J is TRBJ2-1; TRBD2 aligns across 9 bases. V dropped 6 bases and J dropped 9; count of bases not matched to a gene: 3. This CDR3 is built from 12 residues. Germline V gene lookup returns CDR1 MNHEY and CDR2 SVGAGI. CDR3 loop: CASRLAGAEQFF. The CDR3 nucleotides read TGTGCCAGCAGGTTAGCGGGAGCTGAGCAGTTCTTC.

This clone is a singleton in its sample. The V gene is TRBV3-1 (or the pseudogene TRBV3-2), the J gene TRBJ2-5, with a tentative D call TRBD1 (6 bases). There are 14 residues in the CDR3. CDR1 is LGHDT and CDR2 is YNNKEL in the germline V gene (reference sequence). V dropped 5 bases and J dropped 2 bases, with 12 bases sitting between them. The CDR3 loop is CASSGDGTQETQYF. In nucleotides, the CDR3 is TGTGCCAGCAGCGGCGACGGGACACAAGAGACCCAGTACTTC.

The J gene is TRBJ2-3, the V gene TRBV6-4; 8 nucleotides match TRBD2. Germline V lookup: CDR1 MRHNA, CDR2 SNTAGT. This CDR3 is 15 amino acids long. Trimming cost V 3 bases and J 10 bases; bases outside gene matches: 12. The CDR3 DNA reads as TGTGCCAGCAGTGATGGACCTCTGGGACTAGTGGCGCAGTATTTT. Protein sequence: CASSDGPLGLVAQYF.

The chain couples TRBV19 to TRBJ2-3, with 8 bases identical to TRBD2. CDR3 length: 15 residues. With V trimmed by 4 bases and J by 0 bases, 3 bases remained unmatched. CDR1 is LNHDA and CDR2 is SQIVND in the germline V gene (reference sequence). The CDR3: CASSKASGSTDTQYF. CDR3 nucleotide sequence: TGTGCCAGTAGTAAGGCTAGCGGGAGCACAGATACGCAGTATTTT.

J is TRBJ1-5 and V is TRBV28; perhaps TRBD1 as D (5 bases). From germline, CDR1 is MDHEN and CDR2 SYDVKM. Trimming removed 6 bases at V and 4 bases at J, with 16 bases between. This CDR3 is 15 amino acids long. The CDR3 region is CASSQPGKGNQPQHF. CDR3 in DNA: TGTGCCAGCAGCCAACCAGGGAAAGGGAATCAGCCCCAGCATTTT.

The CDR3 DNA reads as TGTGCCAGCAGCGTAGCACTAGCGCGAGAGACCCAGTACTTC. It codes for CASSVALARETQYF. The chain employs TRBV9 and TRBJ2-5; 7 bases align to TRBD2. Germline V gene sequence: CDR1 SGDLS, CDR2 YYNGEE. CDR3 length: 14 residues. V lost 0 bases to trimming and J lost 4 bases; unmatched junction nucleotides: 3.